This TCR beta chain was retrieved from a study of response to subunit inactivated influenza vaccine. MiXCR, applied by TCRdb to the RT-PCR reads, yields one record per CDR3 protein. The sample consists of 530,000 or so distinct CDR3 sequences, around 13% of them appearing once. Worth noting for this clonotype: Its antigen is unknown.

Study-wide results and limits: It was the authors' suggestion that each seasonal influenza vaccination recruits few new T cells.

This TCR was sampled from a man aged 50 to 60 who received an inactivated influenza vaccine. This sample comprised PBMCs from blood, obtained 11 to 12 days after vaccination.

The CDR3 sequence: CASSKGTEAFF. For the CDR3, the DNA is TGTGCCAGCAGCAAGGGGACGGAAGCTTTCTTT. The gene calls are TRBV7-9 and TRBJ1-1; TRBD1 might be the D (5 bases). Germline loops: CDR1 SEHNR, CDR2 FQNEAQ (reference sequence). The CDR3 contains 11 residues. The V end lost 5 bases, the J end lost 8 bases, and 9 bases lay between the germline ends.